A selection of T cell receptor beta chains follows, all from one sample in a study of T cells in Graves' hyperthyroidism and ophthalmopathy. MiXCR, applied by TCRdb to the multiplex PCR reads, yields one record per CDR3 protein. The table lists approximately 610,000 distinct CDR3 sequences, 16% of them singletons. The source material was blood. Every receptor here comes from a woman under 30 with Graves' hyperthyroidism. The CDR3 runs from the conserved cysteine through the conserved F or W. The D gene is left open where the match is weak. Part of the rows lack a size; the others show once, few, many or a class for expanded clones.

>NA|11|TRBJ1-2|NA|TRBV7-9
TGTGCCAGCAGCTTCCACTATGGCTACACCTTC
CASSFHYGYTF
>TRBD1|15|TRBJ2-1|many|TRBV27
TGTGCCAGCAGTTTAAAGGACAGGGCCTACAATGAGCAGTTCTTC
CASSLKDRAYNEQFF
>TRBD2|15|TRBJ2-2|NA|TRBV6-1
TGTGCCAGCAGTTACGCGGGGGGATACACCGGGGAGCTGTTTTTT
CASSYAGGYTGELFF
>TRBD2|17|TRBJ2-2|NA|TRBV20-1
TGCAGTGCTAGGGGACTAGCGGGGGGCAAGAACACCGGGGAGCTGTTTTTT
CSARGLAGGKNTGELFF
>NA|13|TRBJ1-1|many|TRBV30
TGTGCCTGGAGTGAAGCAGCTAAGAGTGAAGCTTTCTTT
CAWSEAAKSEAFF
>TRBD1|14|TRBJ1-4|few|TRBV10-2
TGCGCCAGCAGTCCAGGGGGCTTCGAAGAAAAACTGTTTTTT
CASSPGGFEEKLFF
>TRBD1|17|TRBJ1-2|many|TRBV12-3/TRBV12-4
TGTGCCAGCAGTTTATCCCCAGACAGGGTTTATAACTATGGCTACACCTTC
CASSLSPDRVYNYGYTF
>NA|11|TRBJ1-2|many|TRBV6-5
TGTGCCAGCACGAACACTCGAGGCTACACCTTC
CASTNTRGYTF
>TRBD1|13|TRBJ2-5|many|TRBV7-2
TGTGCCAGCAGCTTAGAGGGGGCGGCGACCCAGTACTTC
CASSLEGAATQYF
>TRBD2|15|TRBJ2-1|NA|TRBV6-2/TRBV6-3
TGTGCCAGCAAAATGGGACTAGCGGGAGGGGGTGAGCAGTTCTTC
CASKMGLAGGGEQFF
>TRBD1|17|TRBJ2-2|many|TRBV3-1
TGTGCCAGCAGCCAAGACCGACAGGGGCCGAACACCGGGGAGCTGTTTTTT
CASSQDRQGPNTGELFF
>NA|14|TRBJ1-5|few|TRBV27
TGTGCCAGCAGTGACCGGGACCTTAATCAGCCCCAGCATTTT
CASSDRDLNQPQHF
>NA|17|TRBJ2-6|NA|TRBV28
TGTGCCAGCAGTTTATCTGTCTCCGGGGCCGGGGCCAACGTCCTGACTTTC
CASSLSVSGAGANVLTF
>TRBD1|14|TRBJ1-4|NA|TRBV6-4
TGTGCCAGCAGGGACAGGGACACTAATGAAAAACTGTTTTTT
CASRDRDTNEKLFF
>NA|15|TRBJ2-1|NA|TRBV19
TGTGCCAGTAGTATAGAGCCCTACTCCTACAATGAGCAGTTCTTC
CASSIEPYSYNEQFF
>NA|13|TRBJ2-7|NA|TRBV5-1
TGCGCCAGCAGATGGACCCGGGGCTACGAGCAGTACTTC
CASRWTRGYEQYF
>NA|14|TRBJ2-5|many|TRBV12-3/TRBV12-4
TGTGCCAGCAGCCCCGAAACAGGGATAGAGACCCAGTACTTC
CASSPETGIETQYF
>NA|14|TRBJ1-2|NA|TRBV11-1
TGTGCCAGCAGCTTGCAGGACAGCGACTATGGCTACACCTTC
CASSLQDSDYGYTF
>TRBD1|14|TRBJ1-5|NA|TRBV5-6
TGTGCCAGCAGCCCGGGACAGAGACATCAGCCCCAGCATTTT
CASSPGQRHQPQHF
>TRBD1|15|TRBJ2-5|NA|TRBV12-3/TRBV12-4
TGTGCCAGCAGTGATGAGGGACAGGGGTTTGGGACCCAGTACTTC
CASSDEGQGFGTQYF
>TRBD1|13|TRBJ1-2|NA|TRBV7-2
TGTGCCAGCAGCTTAGCTTTCACAGGGGGGTACACCTTC
CASSLAFTGGYTF
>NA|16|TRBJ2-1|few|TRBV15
TGTGCCACCAGCAGAGGGGTAGCGGAGGGCCAACGGGAGCAGTTCTTC
CATSRGVAEGQREQFF
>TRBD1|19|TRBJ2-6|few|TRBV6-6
TGTGCCAGCAGTTACCAATGGGACAGGGCCGGCTCTGGGGCCAACGTCCTGACTTTC
CASSYQWDRAGSGANVLTF
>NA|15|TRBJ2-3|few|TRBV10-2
TGCGCCAGCAGTGTAAACGGGATCACCTCCTATACGCAGTATTTT
CASSVNGITSYTQYF
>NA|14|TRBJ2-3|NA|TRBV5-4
TGTGCCAGCAGGGTGGGGGGCCTCACAGATACGCAGTATTTT
CASRVGGLTDTQYF
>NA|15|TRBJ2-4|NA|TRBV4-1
TGCGCCAGCAGCCGTATCCGGGACCCGGGAAACATTCAGTACTTC
CASSRIRDPGNIQYF
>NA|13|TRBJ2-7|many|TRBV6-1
TGTGCCAGCAGTGCTAGCAATACCTACGAGCAGTACTTC
CASSASNTYEQYF
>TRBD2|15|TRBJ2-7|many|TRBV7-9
TGTGCCAGCAGCCTCGGGACTAGCGGACTTTACGAGCAGTACTTC
CASSLGTSGLYEQYF
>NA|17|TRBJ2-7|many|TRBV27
TGTGCCAGCAGTTTATTTTCCGGCGGGACCGTCCCCTACGAGCAGTACTTC
CASSLFSGGTVPYEQYF
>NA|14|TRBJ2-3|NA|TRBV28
TGTGCCAGCTTCGGGACTGATAGCACAGATACGCAGTATTTT
CASFGTDSTDTQYF
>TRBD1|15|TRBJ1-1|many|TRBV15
TGTGCCACCAGGAGGGACAGGGAACGGAACACTGAAGCTTTCTTT
CATRRDRERNTEAFF
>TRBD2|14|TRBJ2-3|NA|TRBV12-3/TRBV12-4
TGTGCCAGCAGTTTTACGGGAGGGCCAGATACGCAGTATTTT
CASSFTGGPDTQYF
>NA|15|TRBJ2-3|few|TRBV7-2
TGTGCCAGCAGCGTAGACTATCAACGCACAGATACGCAGTATTTT
CASSVDYQRTDTQYF
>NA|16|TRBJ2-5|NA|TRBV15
TGTGCCACCAGCTGGGGGTTTGGTAGCGGACAAGAGACCCAGTACTTC
CATSWGFGSGQETQYF
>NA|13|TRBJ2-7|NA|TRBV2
TGTGCCAGCACCGTTGGACTAATTTACGAGCAGTACTTC
CASTVGLIYEQYF
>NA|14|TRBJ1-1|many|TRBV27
TGTGCCAGCAGTTCAGGGTTTAAGAAGACTGAAGCTTTCTTT
CASSSGFKKTEAFF
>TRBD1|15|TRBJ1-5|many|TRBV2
TGTGCCAGCAGGGAACGGACAGGGGGCGTTCAGCCCCAGCATTTT
CASRERTGGVQPQHF
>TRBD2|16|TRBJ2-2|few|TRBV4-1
TGCGCCAGCAGCCCTACTAGCGGGGGTGGGAACGGGGAGCTGTTTTTT
CASSPTSGGGNGELFF
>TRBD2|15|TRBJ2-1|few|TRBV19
TGTGCCAGTAGTTATCGCGGGAGCTCCTACAATGAGCAGTTCTTC
CASSYRGSSYNEQFF
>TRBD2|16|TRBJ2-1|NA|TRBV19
TGTGCCAGTAGAAACACTATGGCGGGGGGGTACAATGAGCAGTTCTTC
CASRNTMAGGYNEQFF
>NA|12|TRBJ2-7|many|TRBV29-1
TGCAGCGTTGCGGGGCCAGGTGGCGAGCAGTACTTC
CSVAGPGGEQYF
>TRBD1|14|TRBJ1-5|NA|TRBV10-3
TGTGCCATCAGTGACAACAGGGGGAATCAGCCCCCGCATTTT
CAISDNRGNQPPHF
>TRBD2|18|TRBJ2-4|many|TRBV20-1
TGCAGCCTCCCAGGACTAGCGGGAGGGCCCCGAGCCAAAAACATTCAGTACTTC
CSLPGLAGGPRAKNIQYF
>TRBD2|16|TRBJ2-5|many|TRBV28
TGTGCCAGCAAGATGGGACTAGCGGACTTACAAGAGACCCAGTACTTC
CASKMGLADLQETQYF
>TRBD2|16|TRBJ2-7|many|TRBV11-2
TGTGCCAGCAGCTTCCAATTGGGGGGGACCGCCTACGAGCAGTACTTC
CASSFQLGGTAYEQYF
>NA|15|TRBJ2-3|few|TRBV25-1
TGTGCCAGCAGTGTATGGCAGGGGATCACAGATACGCAGTATTTT
CASSVWQGITDTQYF
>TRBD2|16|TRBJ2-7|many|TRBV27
TGTGCCAGCTCCGGGTCCTCAAGCGGGAGTCGCGGCGAGCAGTACTTC
CASSGSSSGSRGEQYF
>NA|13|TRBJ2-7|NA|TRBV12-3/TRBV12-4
TGTGCCAGCAGTCGGACAGACTCCTACGAGCAGTACTTC
CASSRTDSYEQYF
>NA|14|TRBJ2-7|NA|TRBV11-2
TGTGCCAGCAGCCCGGTCGCGGGGTCCTACGAGCAGTACTTC
CASSPVAGSYEQYF
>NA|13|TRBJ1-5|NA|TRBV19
TGTGCCAGTAGTATCTCGGTTAATCAGCCCCAGCATTTT
CASSISVNQPQHF